This T cell receptor beta chain derives from a study of identical twins. Study-wide findings and caveats: Abundant cord blood beta clonotypes carried fewer insertions; memory repertoires showed none. Cross-sectional statistical analysis, not tracking of the same donors, underpinned the conclusions. Invariant cells of the MAIT and iNKT types might have partly distorted the zero-insertion analyses.

MiXCR, applied by TCRdb to the 5' RACE reads, yields one record per CDR3 protein. The table lists fewer than 500,000 distinct CDR3 sequences, 20% to 25% of them singletons. This clonotype was detected only a few times. Its specificity is not known. V shed 7 bases and J shed 2 bases, with 9 bases lying between them. The CDR3 contains 12 residues. Germline V CDR1 and CDR2: DFQATT, SNEGSKA (reference sequence). The data also belong to a second study, concerning T cells expressing NK-cell markers. From that study: Cells sorted as CD3+CD56+NKG2C+, CD3+CD56+NKG2C- and CD3+CD56-NKG2C+ T cells supplied the TCR beta repertoires.

The chain links TRBV20-1 to TRBJ2-1; D tentatively reads TRBD1 or TRBD2 (5 bases each). The sample was CD4+ T cells sorted from blood. The sequence was obtained from a woman between 18 and 29 years old in good health. This chain's CDR3 is CSVGTPYNEQFF. CDR3 in DNA: TGCAGTGTAGGGACCCCCTACAATGAGCAGTTCTTC.